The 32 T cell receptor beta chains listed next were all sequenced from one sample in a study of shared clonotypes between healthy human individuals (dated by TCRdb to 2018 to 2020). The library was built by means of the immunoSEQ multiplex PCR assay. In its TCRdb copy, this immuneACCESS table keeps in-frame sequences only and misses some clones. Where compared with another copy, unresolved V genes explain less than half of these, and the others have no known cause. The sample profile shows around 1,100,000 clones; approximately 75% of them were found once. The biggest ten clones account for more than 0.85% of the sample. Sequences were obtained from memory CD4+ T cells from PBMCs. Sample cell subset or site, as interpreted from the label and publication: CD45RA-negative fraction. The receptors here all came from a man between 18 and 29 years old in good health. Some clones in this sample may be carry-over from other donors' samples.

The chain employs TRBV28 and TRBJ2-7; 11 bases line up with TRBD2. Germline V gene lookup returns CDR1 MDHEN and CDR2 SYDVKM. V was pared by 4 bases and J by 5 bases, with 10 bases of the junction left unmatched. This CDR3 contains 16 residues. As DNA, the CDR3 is TGTGCCAGCAGTTCCCTAGCGGGAGGATATCCCCACGAGCAGTACTTC. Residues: CASSSLAGGYPHEQYF. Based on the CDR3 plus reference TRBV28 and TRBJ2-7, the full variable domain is DVKVTQSSRYLVKRTGEKVFLECVQDMDHENMFWYRQDPGLGLRLIYFSYDVKMKEKGDIPEGYSVSREKKERFSLILESASTNQTSMYLCASSSLAGGYPHEQYFGPGTRLTVT.

CDR3 loop: CASSSGDRGDTDTQYF. CDR3 bases: TGCGCCAGCAGCTCCGGGGACAGGGGGGATACAGATACGCAGTATTTT. The V call is TRBV5-1, the J call TRBJ2-3; 11 nucleotides line up with TRBD1. This CDR3 is built from 16 residues. Germline assignment: CDR1 SGHRS and CDR2 YFSETQ. The junction had 6 bases not matched to a gene; V was cut back by 3 bases and J by 3 bases.

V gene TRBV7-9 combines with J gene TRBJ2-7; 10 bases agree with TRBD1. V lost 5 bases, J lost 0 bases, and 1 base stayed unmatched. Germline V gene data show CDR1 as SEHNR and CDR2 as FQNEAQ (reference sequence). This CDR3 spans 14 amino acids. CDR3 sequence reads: CASSRQGASYEQYF. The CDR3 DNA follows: TGTGCCAGCAGCCGACAGGGGGCCTCCTACGAGCAGTACTTC.

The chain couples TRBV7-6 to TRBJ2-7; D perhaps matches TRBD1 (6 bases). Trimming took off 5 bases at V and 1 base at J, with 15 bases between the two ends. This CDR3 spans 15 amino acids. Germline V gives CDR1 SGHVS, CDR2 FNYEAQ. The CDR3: CASSRGGSDSYEQYF. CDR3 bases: TGTGCCAGCAGCCGAGGGGGTTCCGATTCCTACGAGCAGTACTTC.

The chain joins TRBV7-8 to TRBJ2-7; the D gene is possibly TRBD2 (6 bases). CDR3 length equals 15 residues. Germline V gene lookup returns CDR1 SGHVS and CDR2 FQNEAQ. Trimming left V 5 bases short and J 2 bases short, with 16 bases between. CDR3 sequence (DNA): TGTGCCAGCAGCGCGCCAAGGACTATCCCCTACGAGCAGTACTTC. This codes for CASSAPRTIPYEQYF.

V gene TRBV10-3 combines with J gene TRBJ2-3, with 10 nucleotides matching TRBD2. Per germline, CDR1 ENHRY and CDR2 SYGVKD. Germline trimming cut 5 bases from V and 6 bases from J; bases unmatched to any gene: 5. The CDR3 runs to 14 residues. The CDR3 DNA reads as TGTGCCATCAGTAAGCGGGAGGGCGGGGATACGCAGTATTTT. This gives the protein CAISKREGGDTQYF.

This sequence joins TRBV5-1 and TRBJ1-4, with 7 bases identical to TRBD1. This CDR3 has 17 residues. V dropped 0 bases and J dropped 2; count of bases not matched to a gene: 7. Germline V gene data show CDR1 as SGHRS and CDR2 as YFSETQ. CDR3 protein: CASSLVGGGQTNEKLFF. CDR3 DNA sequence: TGCGCCAGCAGCTTGGTTGGAGGGGGCCAGACTAATGAAAAACTGTTTTTT.

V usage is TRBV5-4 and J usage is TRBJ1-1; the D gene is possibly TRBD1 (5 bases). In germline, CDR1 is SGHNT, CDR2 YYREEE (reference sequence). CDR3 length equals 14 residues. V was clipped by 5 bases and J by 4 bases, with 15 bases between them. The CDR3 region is CASSLRGRATEAFF. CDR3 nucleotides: TGTGCCAGCAGTTTGAGGGGCAGAGCCACTGAAGCTTTCTTT.

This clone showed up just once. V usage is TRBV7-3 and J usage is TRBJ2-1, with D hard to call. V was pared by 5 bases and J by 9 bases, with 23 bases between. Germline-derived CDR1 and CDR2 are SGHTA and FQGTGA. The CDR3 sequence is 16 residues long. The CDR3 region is CASSPADRRILGEQFF. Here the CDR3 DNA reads TGTGCCAGCAGCCCAGCCGACCGCAGAATTCTGGGTGAGCAGTTCTTC.

The CDR3 loop is CASSPERIKNIQYF. CDR3 nucleotide sequence: TGTGCCAGCTCACCAGAACGGATCAAAAACATTCAGTACTTC. The chain carries TRBV18 and TRBJ2-4; no clear D gene. Germline values: CDR1 KGHSH, CDR2 LQKENI. CDR3 length: 14 residues. Trimming cost V 2 bases and J 3 bases, with 8 bases left between them.

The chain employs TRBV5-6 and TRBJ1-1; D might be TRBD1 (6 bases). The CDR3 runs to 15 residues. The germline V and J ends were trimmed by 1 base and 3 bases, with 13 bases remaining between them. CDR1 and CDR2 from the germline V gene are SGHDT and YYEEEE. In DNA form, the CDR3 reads TGTGCCAGCAGCTTGTACTCAGGGGCCTACACTGAAGCTTTCTTT. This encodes CASSLYSGAYTEAFF.

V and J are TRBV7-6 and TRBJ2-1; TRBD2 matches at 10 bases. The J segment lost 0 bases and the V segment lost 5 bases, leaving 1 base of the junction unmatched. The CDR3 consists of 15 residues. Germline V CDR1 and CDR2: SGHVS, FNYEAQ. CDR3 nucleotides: TGTGCCAGCAGCAGACTAGCGGGCTCCTACAATGAGCAGTTCTTC. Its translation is CASSRLAGSYNEQFF.

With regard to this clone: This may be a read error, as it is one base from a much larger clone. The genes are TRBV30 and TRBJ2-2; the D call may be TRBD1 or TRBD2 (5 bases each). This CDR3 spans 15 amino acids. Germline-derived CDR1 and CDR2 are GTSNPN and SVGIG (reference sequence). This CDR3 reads CASHPGQTNTGEPFF. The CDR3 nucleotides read TGTGCCTCGCATCCGGGGCAGACGAACACCGGGGAGCCGTTTTTT.

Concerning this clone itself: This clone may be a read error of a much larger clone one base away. The DNA for the CDR3 is TGTGTCAGCAGCTTAGAAGGGCTAGCGACCCAGTACTTC. This gives the protein CVSSLEGLATQYF. The chain carries TRBV7-2 and TRBJ2-5, with D perhaps matching TRBD2 (5 bases). In germline, CDR1 is SGHTA, CDR2 FQGNSA. The CDR3 has 13 residues. The full variable domain, with the rest looked up from reference TRBV7-2 and TRBJ2-5, is GAGVSQSPSNKVTEKGKDVELRCDPISGHTALYWYRQSLGQGLEFLIYFQGNSAPDKSGLPSDRFSAERTGGSVSTLTIQRTQQEDSAVYLCVSSLEGLATQYFGPGTRLLVL.

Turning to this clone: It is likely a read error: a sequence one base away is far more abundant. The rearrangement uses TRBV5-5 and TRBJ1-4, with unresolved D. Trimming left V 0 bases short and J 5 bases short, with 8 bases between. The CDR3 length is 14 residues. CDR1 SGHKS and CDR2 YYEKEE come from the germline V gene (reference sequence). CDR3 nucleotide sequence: TGTGCCAGCAGCTTGGGTCTCGGGAATGAAAAACTGTTTTTT. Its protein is CASSLGLGNEKLFF.

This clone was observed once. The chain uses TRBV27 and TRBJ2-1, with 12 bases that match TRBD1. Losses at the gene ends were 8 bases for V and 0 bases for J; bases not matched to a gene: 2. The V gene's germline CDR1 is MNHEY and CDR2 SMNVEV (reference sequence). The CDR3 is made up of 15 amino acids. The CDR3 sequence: CASGTGGSSYNEQFF. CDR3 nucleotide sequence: TGTGCCAGCGGGACAGGGGGCAGCTCCTACAATGAGCAGTTCTTC.

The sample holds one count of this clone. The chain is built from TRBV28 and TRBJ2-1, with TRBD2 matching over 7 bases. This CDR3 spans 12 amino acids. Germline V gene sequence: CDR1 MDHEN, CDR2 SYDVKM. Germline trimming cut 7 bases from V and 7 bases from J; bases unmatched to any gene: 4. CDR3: CASTDGRNEQFF. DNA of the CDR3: TGTGCCAGCACGGACGGGAGGAATGAGCAGTTCTTC. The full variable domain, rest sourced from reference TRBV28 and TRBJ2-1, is DVKVTQSSRYLVKRTGEKVFLECVQDMDHENMFWYRQDPGLGLRLIYFSYDVKMKEKGDIPEGYSVSREKKERFSLILESASTNQTSMYLCASTDGRNEQFFGPGTRLTVL.

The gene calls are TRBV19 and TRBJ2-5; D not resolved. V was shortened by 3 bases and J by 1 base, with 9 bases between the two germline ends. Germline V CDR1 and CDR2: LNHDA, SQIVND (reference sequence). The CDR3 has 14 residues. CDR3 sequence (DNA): TGTGCCAGTAGTATTGGAAGTACCCAAGAGACCCAGTACTTC. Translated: CASSIGSTQETQYF.

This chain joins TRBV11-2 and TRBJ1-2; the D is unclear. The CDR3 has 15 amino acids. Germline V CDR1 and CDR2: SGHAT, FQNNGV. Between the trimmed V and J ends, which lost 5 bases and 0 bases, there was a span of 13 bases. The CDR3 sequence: CASSLLGVANYGYTF. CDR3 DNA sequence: TGTGCCAGCAGCCTACTTGGGGTGGCTAACTATGGCTACACCTTC.

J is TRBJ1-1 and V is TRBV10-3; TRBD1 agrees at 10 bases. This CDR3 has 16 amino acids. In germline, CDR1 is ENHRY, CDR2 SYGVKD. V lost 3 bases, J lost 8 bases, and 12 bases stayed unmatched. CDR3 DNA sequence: TGTGCCATCAGTGACCTGGGACAGGGGTTTTTTCGGGAAGCTTTCTTT. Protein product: CAISDLGQGFFREAFF.

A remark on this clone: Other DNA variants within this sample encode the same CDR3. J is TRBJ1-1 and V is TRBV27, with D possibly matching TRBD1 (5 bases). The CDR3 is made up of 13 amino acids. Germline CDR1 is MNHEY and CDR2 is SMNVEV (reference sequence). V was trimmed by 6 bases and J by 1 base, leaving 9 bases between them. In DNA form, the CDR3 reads TGTGCCAGCAGATGGGGGGGGAACACTGAAGCTTTCTTT. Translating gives CASRWGGNTEAFF.

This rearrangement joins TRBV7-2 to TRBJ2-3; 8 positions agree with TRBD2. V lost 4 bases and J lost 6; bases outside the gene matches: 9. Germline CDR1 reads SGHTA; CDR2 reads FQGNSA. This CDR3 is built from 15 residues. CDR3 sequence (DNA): TGTGCCAGCAGCTACTCGAGCGGGAGTGGCGATACGCAGTATTTT. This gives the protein CASSYSSGSGDTQYF.

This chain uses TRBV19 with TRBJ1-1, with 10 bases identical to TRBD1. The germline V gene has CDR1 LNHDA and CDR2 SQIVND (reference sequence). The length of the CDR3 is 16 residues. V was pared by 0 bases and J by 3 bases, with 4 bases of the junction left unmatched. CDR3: CASSIESGTGDTEAFF. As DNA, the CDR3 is TGTGCCAGTAGTATAGAGTCCGGGACAGGGGACACTGAAGCTTTCTTT.

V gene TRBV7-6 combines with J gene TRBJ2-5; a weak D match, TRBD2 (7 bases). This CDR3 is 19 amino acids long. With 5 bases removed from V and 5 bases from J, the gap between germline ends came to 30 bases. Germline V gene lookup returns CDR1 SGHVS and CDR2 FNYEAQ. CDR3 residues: CASSRNLRGNREGVETQYF. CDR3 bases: TGTGCCAGCAGCCGAAATCTCAGAGGAAACAGGGAGGGGGTCGAGACCCAGTACTTC.

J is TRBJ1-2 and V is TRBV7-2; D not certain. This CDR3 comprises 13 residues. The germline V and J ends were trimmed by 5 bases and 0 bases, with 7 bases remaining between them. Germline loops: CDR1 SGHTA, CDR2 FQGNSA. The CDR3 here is CASSRTPNYGYTF. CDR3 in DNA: TGTGCCAGCAGCCGGACGCCTAACTATGGCTACACCTTC.

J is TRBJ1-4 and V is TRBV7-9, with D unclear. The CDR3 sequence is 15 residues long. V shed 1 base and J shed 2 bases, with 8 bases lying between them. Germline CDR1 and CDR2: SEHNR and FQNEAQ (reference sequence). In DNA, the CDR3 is TGTGCCAGCAGCTTAGTAGGGCAGACTAATGAAAAACTGTTTTTT. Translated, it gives CASSLVGQTNEKLFF.

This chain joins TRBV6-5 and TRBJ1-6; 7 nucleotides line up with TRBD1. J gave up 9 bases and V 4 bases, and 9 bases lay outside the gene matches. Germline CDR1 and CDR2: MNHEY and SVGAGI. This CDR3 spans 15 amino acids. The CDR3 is CASSSARRGLSPLHF. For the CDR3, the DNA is TGTGCCAGCAGTTCCGCGAGGAGGGGGCTTTCACCCCTCCACTTT.

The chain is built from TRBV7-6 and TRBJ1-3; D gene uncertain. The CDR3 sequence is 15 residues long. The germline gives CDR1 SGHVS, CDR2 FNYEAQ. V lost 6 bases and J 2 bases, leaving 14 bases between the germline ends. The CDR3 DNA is TGTGCCAGCAGTCCCGGGAGCCCCCCTGGAAACACCATATATTTT. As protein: CASSPGSPPGNTIYF.

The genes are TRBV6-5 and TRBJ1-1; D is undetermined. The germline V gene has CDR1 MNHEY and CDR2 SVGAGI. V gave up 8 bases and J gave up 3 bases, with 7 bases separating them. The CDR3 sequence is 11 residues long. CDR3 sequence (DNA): TGTGCCAGCTTAGGGCACACTGAAGCTTTCTTT. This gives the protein CASLGHTEAFF.

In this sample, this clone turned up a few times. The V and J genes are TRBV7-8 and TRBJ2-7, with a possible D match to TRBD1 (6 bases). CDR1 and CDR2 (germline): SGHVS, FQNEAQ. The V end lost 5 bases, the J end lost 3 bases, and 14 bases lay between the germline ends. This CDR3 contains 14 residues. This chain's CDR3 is CASSPLRQDYEQYF. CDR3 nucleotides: TGTGCCAGCAGCCCCCTAAGACAGGACTACGAGCAGTACTTC. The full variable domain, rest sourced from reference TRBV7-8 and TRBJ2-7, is GAGVSQSPRYKVAKRGQDVALRCDPISGHVSLFWYQQALGQGPEFLTYFQNEAQLDKSGLPSDRFFAERPEGSVSTLKIQRTQQEDSAVYLCASSPLRQDYEQYFGPGTRLTVT.

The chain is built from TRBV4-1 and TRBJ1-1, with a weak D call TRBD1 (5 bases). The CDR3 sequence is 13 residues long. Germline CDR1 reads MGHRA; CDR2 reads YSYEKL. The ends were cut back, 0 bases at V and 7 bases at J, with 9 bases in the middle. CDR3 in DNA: TGCGCCAGCAGCCAAGATCCGGGACGTGAAGCTTTCTTT. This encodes CASSQDPGREAFF.

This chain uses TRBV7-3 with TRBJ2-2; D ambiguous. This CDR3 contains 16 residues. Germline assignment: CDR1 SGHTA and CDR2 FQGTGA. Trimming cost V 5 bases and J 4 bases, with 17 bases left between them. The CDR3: CASSLLRNPGTGELFF. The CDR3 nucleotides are TGTGCCAGCAGCCTACTCCGAAACCCAGGCACCGGGGAGCTGTTTTTT. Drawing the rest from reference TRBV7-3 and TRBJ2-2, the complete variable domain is GAGVSQTPSNKVTEKGKYVELRCDPISGHTALYWYRQSLGQGPEFLIYFQGTGAADDSGLPNDRFFAVRPEGSVSTLKIQRTERGDSAVYLCASSLLRNPGTGELFFGEGSRLTVL.